Following are 17 T cell receptor beta chains from one sample sequenced in a study of PD-1 blockade in classical Hodgkin lymphoma. Time point indicated: newly diagnosed, previously untreated cHL patient sample. Clones were sequenced by immunoSEQ multiplex PCR, and TCRdb holds only the in-frame ones, with some missing. The data contain about 28,000 clones, approximately 91% of them seen just once; the ten biggest clones take up about 3.8%. The sample taken for sequencing was peripheral blood mononuclear cells (PBMCs). The origin of the receptors is a human donor with classical Hodgkin lymphoma.

The chain joins TRBV13 to TRBJ1-3, with 7 positions matching TRBD1. With 5 bases clipped from V and 4 bases from J, the junction kept 5 bases outside the gene matches. CDR1 is PRHDT, CDR2 FYEKMQ, per germline (reference sequence). The CDR3 extends over 14 amino acids. The CDR3 loop is CASSRTGVGNTIYF. CDR3 bases: TGTGCCAGCAGCAGAACAGGGGTAGGAAACACCATATATTTT.

The chain couples TRBV23-1 to TRBJ2-7; 8 bases are a match to TRBD2. TRBV23-1 is an ORF, with its function uncertain. The CDR3 spans 18 residues. V lost 4 bases, J lost 2 bases, and 16 bases stayed unmatched. This chain's CDR3 is CASSRQGSPGRAAYEQYF. In nucleotides, the CDR3 is TGCGCCAGCAGTCGGCAGGGGAGTCCCGGGAGGGCCGCCTACGAGCAGTACTTC.

This chain uses TRBV6-1 with TRBJ1-1; D is uncertain. Germline lookup yields CDR1 MNHNS and CDR2 SASEGT. Trimming left V 6 bases short and J 3 bases short, with 2 bases between. The CDR3 length is 10 residues. CDR3 sequence (DNA): TGTGCCAGCAGGGACACTGAAGCTTTCTTT. Encoded protein: CASRDTEAFF.

The chain combines TRBV27 with TRBJ1-2; 12 nucleotides line up with TRBD1. Per the germline V gene, CDR1 is MNHEY and CDR2 is SMNVEV (reference sequence). CDR3 length: 15 amino acids. V trimming: 2 bases; J trimming: 11 bases; junction bases outside the gene matches: 9. CDR3 DNA sequence: TGTGCCAGCAGTTTAACAACGGGACAGGGGGCGGTGTACACCTTC. As protein: CASSLTTGQGAVYTF.

The chain recombines TRBV20-1 with TRBJ1-1; no reliable D call. The CDR3 consists of 11 residues. V shed 3 bases and J shed 5 bases, with 7 bases lying between them. The V gene's germline CDR1 is DFQATT and CDR2 SNEGSKA (reference sequence). CDR3 DNA: TGCAGTGCTAGCCAAGGGACTGAAGCTTTCTTT. Translated, it gives CSASQGTEAFF.

The V gene is TRBV29-1, the J gene TRBJ2-3, with 15 bases matching TRBD2. CDR1 is SQVTM and CDR2 is ANQGSEA in the germline V gene. Losses at the gene ends were 3 bases for V and 6 bases for J; bases not matched to a gene: 4. This CDR3 region has 15 residues. The CDR3 DNA follows: TGCAGCGTTGAGGGACTAGCGGGGGGCAGGGATACGCAGTATTTT. Its protein is CSVEGLAGGRDTQYF.

The chain recombines TRBV6-6 with TRBJ2-5; either TRBD1 or TRBD2 may fit D (5 bases each). The DNA end is a closer match to TRBJ2-7, so the J assignment may be wrong. The CDR3 length is 15 residues. The germline V gene has CDR1 MNHNY and CDR2 SVGAGI (reference sequence). CDR3: CASSYSEGEKDEQYF. The CDR3 coding sequence is TGTGCCAGCAGTTATAGCGAAGGGGAGAAAGACGAGCAGTACTTC.

CDR3 in amino acids: CASSFWQGAGGNQPQHF. In DNA form, the CDR3 reads TGTGCCAGCAGTTTTTGGCAGGGAGCAGGTGGCAATCAGCCCCAGCATTTT. The J gene is TRBJ1-5, the V gene TRBV28, with a tentative D call TRBD1 (5 bases). V lost 3 bases, J lost 2 bases, and 17 bases lay in between. In germline, CDR1 is MDHEN, CDR2 SYDVKM. The CDR3 is 17 amino acids.

The chain employs TRBV7-9 and TRBJ2-1, with D unresolved. Germline V gene sequence: CDR1 SEHNR, CDR2 FQNEAQ (reference sequence). The CDR3 length is 14 residues. V lost 2 bases and J lost 4, with 9 bases in between. CDR3 sequence: CASSLMALYNEQFF. The DNA of the CDR3 is TGTGCCAGCAGCTTAATGGCACTATACAATGAGCAGTTCTTC.

The chain links TRBV16 to TRBJ1-5, with TRBD1 as a possible D gene (5 bases). Between the trimmed V and J ends, which lost 1 base and 3 bases, there was a span of 7 bases. The CDR3 contains 14 residues. Germline V gene sequence: CDR1 KGHSY, CDR2 FQNENV. CDR3 in amino acids: CASSQWGLNQPQHF. CDR3 in DNA: TGTGCCAGCAGCCAATGGGGCCTCAATCAGCCCCAGCATTTT.

This rearrangement joins TRBV18 to TRBJ2-6, with D perhaps assigned TRBD1 or TRBD2 (5 bases each). Germline lookup yields CDR1 KGHSH and CDR2 LQKENI. This CDR3 spans 18 amino acids. V lost 4 bases and J 4 bases, leaving 20 bases between the germline ends. The CDR3 reads CASSREADIYKGANVLTF. The CDR3 coding sequence is TGTGCCAGCTCACGAGAAGCGGACATTTACAAAGGGGCCAACGTCCTGACTTTC.

For the CDR3, the DNA is TGTGCCACCAGCAGAGATATCCGTACGCAGTATTTT. Amino acid sequence: CATSRDIRTQYF. This chain connects TRBV15 to TRBJ2-3; D is undetermined. CDR3 size: 12 residues. In germline, CDR1 is LNHNV, CDR2 YYDKDF (reference sequence). V shed 0 bases and J shed 8 bases, with 6 bases lying between them.

The chain joins TRBV18 to TRBJ2-3; D not certain. With 1 base removed from V and 4 bases from J, the gap between germline ends came to 6 bases. Germline V gives CDR1 KGHSH, CDR2 LQKENI. This CDR3 region has 13 residues. This CDR3 is CASSPLRADTQYF. DNA for the CDR3: TGTGCCAGCTCACCACTAAGGGCAGATACGCAGTATTTT.

V and J are TRBV7-2 and TRBJ1-1; D is unresolved. The germline gives CDR1 SGHTA, CDR2 FQGNSA. V was pared by 1 base and J by 0 bases, with 15 bases between. The CDR3 is 17 amino acids. This chain's CDR3 is CASSLVTSAAMNTEAFF. The CDR3 coding sequence is TGTGCCAGCAGCTTAGTCACATCGGCGGCAATGAACACTGAAGCTTTCTTT.

V usage is TRBV5-1 and J usage is TRBJ2-3, with 9 positions matching TRBD2. This CDR3 is 14 amino acids long. Trimming at V came to 4 bases and at J to 3 bases, leaving 3 bases not matched to a gene. CDR1 is SGHRS, CDR2 YFSETQ, per germline. The CDR3 sequence: CASSLAGRTDTQYF. The CDR3 DNA is TGCGCCAGCAGCCTAGCGGGAAGGACAGATACGCAGTATTTT.

The chain uses TRBV7-2 and TRBJ1-2; TRBD1 aligns across 7 bases. This CDR3 has 16 residues. Trimming cost V 5 bases and J 4 bases; bases outside gene matches: 13. Germline V gives CDR1 SGHTA, CDR2 FQGNSA. In DNA, the CDR3 is TGTGCCAGCAGCCCGTCGACAGGGCTAGGGATCTATGGCTACACCTTC. Translation gives CASSPSTGLGIYGYTF. The whole variable domain, remainder taken from reference TRBV7-2 and TRBJ1-2, is GAGVSQSPSNKVTEKGKDVELRCDPISGHTALYWYRQSLGQGLEFLIYFQGNSAPDKSGLPSDRFSAERTGGSVSTLTIQRTQQEDSAVYLCASSPSTGLGIYGYTFGSGTRLTVV.

The chain is built from TRBV10-3 and TRBJ2-1; TRBD2 is a possible D gene (5 bases). The CDR3 has 13 residues. Trimming removed 6 bases at V and 8 bases at J, with 14 bases between. The germline V gene encodes CDR1 ENHRY and CDR2 SYGVKD. The CDR3 sequence: CAIRGTPEDEQFF. In DNA, the CDR3 is TGTGCCATCAGAGGCACGCCGGAGGATGAGCAGTTCTTC.